The 9 T cell receptor beta chains below were found in one sample sequenced in a study of shared T cell receptors in the human thymus. Sequencing used immunoSEQ multiplex PCR; TCRdb keeps in-frame clones, though not all of them. This sample yields hundreds of thousands of clones, of which about 80% are seen a single time; about 0.013% belongs to the top ten. These data were also reused for a study on human thymus T cells.

The sequencing sample was made of thymocytes. These TCRs come from a boy in the first two years of life with a congenital heart defect.

The J gene is TRBJ2-7, the V gene TRBV29-1; 15 bases agree with TRBD2. The junction had 14 bases not matched to a gene; V was cut back by 6 bases and J by 5 bases. Germline CDR1 reads SQVTM; CDR2 reads ANQGSEA. There are 17 residues in the CDR3. As DNA, the CDR3 is TGCAGCGTCGGACTAGCGGGAGGGGACCTACATTTTGACGAGCAGTACTTC. Translation gives CSVGLAGGDLHFDEQYF.

As for this clone: Other DNA sequences from this sample encode an identical CDR3 as well. The chain carries TRBV11-2 and TRBJ2-7; 8 nucleotides align to TRBD2. Germline CDR1 and CDR2: SGHAT and FQNNGV. J gave up 3 bases and V 5 bases, and 3 bases lay outside the gene matches. The CDR3 length is 13 residues. Written as DNA, the CDR3 is TGTGCCAGCAGCCCTACTAGCGGCTACGAGCAGTACTTC. Its translation: CASSPTSGYEQYF.

V and J are TRBV7-2 and TRBJ2-5, with D perhaps TRBD2 (6 bases). Trimming cost V 3 bases and J 8 bases, with 7 bases left between them. Germline V gives CDR1 SGHTA, CDR2 FQGNSA. CDR3 length equals 11 residues. The CDR3 loop is CASSFGGTQYF. The CDR3 DNA is TGTGCCAGCAGCTTCGGGGGAACCCAGTACTTC. Supplemented by reference TRBV7-2 and TRBJ2-5, the full variable domain reads GAGVSQSPSNKVTEKGKDVELRCDPISGHTALYWYRQSLGQGLEFLIYFQGNSAPDKSGLPSDRFSAERTGGSVSTLTIQRTQQEDSAVYLCASSFGGTQYFGPGTRLLVL.

The CDR3 bases are TGTGCCAGCAGTAAGGACAGGGGACCCTACGAGCAGTACTTC. Translation gives CASSKDRGPYEQYF. This chain joins TRBV28 and TRBJ2-7; 9 bases are a match to TRBD1. The CDR3 consists of 14 residues. Germline lookup yields CDR1 MDHEN and CDR2 SYDVKM. The J segment lost 2 bases and the V segment lost 5 bases, leaving 4 bases of the junction unmatched.

The chain joins TRBV11-1 to TRBJ2-3; 10 bases match TRBD2. Per the germline V gene, CDR1 is SGHAT and CDR2 is FQDESV (reference sequence). V lost 2 bases and J lost 3; bases outside the gene matches: 5. This CDR3 comprises 16 residues. CDR3 sequence: CASSLHGLAVTDTQYF. Here the CDR3 DNA reads TGTGCCAGCAGCTTACACGGACTAGCGGTGACAGATACGCAGTATTTT.

The V gene is TRBV2, the J gene TRBJ2-7; 10 bases align to TRBD1. The V gene's germline CDR1 is SNHLY and CDR2 FYNNEI. V trimming: 9 bases; J trimming: 2 bases; junction bases outside the gene matches: 10. The CDR3 is 15 amino acids. The CDR3, as DNA: TGTGCCAGACGACGAAGTGGACAGGGGGCCTACGAGCAGTACTTC. The encoded protein is CARRRSGQGAYEQYF.

The J gene is TRBJ2-5, the V gene TRBV27; possibly TRBD1 for D (6 bases). Per the germline V gene, CDR1 is MNHEY and CDR2 is SMNVEV (reference sequence). There are 15 residues in the CDR3. V was cut by 4 bases and J by 1 base, with 13 bases left in between. CDR3 in DNA: TGTGCCAGCAGTTCAGACAGGCCCCCCCAAGAGACCCAGTACTTC. Residues: CASSSDRPPQETQYF.

V is TRBV4-1 and J is TRBJ2-1; 7 bases line up with TRBD2. With 2 bases clipped from V and 1 base from J, the junction kept 11 bases outside the gene matches. The CDR3 runs 18 residues. Germline values: CDR1 MGHRA, CDR2 YSYEKL. The CDR3 DNA reads as TGCGCCAGCAGCCAATCCCCCAAACTAGCGAGTTCCTACAATGAGCAGTTCTTC. The encoded protein is CASSQSPKLASSYNEQFF.

This chain connects TRBV4-2 to TRBJ1-1; 7 nucleotides match TRBD1. V lost 1 base, J lost 0 bases, and 11 bases stayed unmatched. Germline assignment: CDR1 LGHNA and CDR2 YNFKEQ. The CDR3 runs to 18 residues. This CDR3 reads CASSQASVGDRVNTEAFF. CDR3 nucleotides: TGTGCCAGCAGCCAAGCGTCGGTTGGTGACAGGGTGAACACTGAAGCTTTCTTT.